These 18 T cell receptor beta chains were all obtained from the same sample, sequenced in a study of T cell responses to AZD1222 COVID-19 vaccine. Only in-frame clones appear in the TCRdb table, and some are missing; sequencing was by immunoSEQ multiplex PCR. This table holds 110,000 or so clones, more than 70% found once. Sequenced material: peripheral blood, taken 28 days after the second AZD1222 dose. These receptors came from an adult who received the AZD1222 COVID-19 vaccine.

V is TRBV4-3 and J is TRBJ2-5; TRBD2 aligns across 7 bases. Germline V gene data show CDR1 as LGHNA and CDR2 as YSLEER. V shed 5 bases and J 5 bases; nucleotides not matched to a gene: 11. The length of the CDR3 is 15 residues. The CDR3 protein is CASSTHPTSLETQYF. The CDR3 DNA reads as TGCGCCAGCAGCACACACCCGACTAGCTTGGAGACCCAGTACTTC.

V gene TRBV10-3 combines with J gene TRBJ1-1; a weak D match, TRBD1 (6 bases). Trimming removed 4 bases at V and 3 bases at J, with 15 bases between. Germline V gives CDR1 ENHRY, CDR2 SYGVKD. The CDR3 sequence is 15 residues long. In nucleotides, the CDR3 is TGTGCCATCAGTGGGACAGCTGGCATTTACACTGAAGCTTTCTTT. It specifies CAISGTAGIYTEAFF.

The chain carries TRBV24-1 and TRBJ2-1; TRBD1 agrees at 7 bases. Germline CDR1 reads KGHDR; CDR2 reads SFDVKD. Trimming took 9 bases from V and 4 from J; bases not matched to a gene: 11. The CDR3 length is 15 residues. The CDR3 DNA reads TGTGCCACCGGACCACAGGGGTCCTTATACAATGAGCAGTTCTTC. Encoded protein: CATGPQGSLYNEQFF.

This chain joins TRBV11-2 and TRBJ1-1; TRBD1 agrees at 8 bases. CDR1 is SGHAT and CDR2 is FQNNGV in the germline V gene. The trim removed 3 bases at V and 7 bases at J, leaving 10 bases unmatched. The CDR3 has 15 residues. In DNA, the CDR3 is TGTGCCAGCAGCTTCCCCCTGGGGACAGGTAGTGAAGCTTTCTTT. Translation: CASSFPLGTGSEAFF.

CDR3 in DNA: TGTGCCAGCAGTGAACAGGGAGGGGCCTACGAGCAGTACTTC. It encodes CASSEQGGAYEQYF. V usage is TRBV6-1 and J usage is TRBJ2-7; TRBD2 matches at 7 bases. The junction had 3 bases not matched to a gene; V was cut back by 2 bases and J by 2 bases. CDR3 length: 14 residues. The V gene's germline CDR1 is MNHNS and CDR2 SASEGT.

V usage is TRBV6-1 and J usage is TRBJ2-7; 9 bases line up with TRBD1. CDR3 size: 14 residues. V lost 4 bases and J lost 9; bases outside the gene matches: 10. Per the germline V gene, CDR1 is MNHNS and CDR2 is SASEGT. CDR3 nucleotides: TGTGCCAGCAGTGGGCCCGGGACAGGGTTGGGGCAGTACTTC. Protein sequence: CASSGPGTGLGQYF.

The V gene is TRBV7-9, the J gene TRBJ1-2, with D uncertain. Germline V CDR1 and CDR2: SEHNR, FQNEAQ (reference sequence). With 1 base removed from V and 8 bases from J, the gap between germline ends came to 5 bases. The CDR3 loop spans 11 amino acids. This CDR3 reads CASSLVEGYTF. The CDR3 DNA reads as TGTGCCAGCAGCTTAGTGGAGGGCTACACCTTC.

The CDR3: CASVPGQGIGNEQFF. The DNA for the CDR3 is TGTGCCAGCGTTCCAGGCCAGGGTATTGGCAATGAGCAGTTCTTC. The chain links TRBV7-9 to TRBJ2-1; weak D call: TRBD1 (5 bases). V was shortened by 8 bases and J by 6 bases, with 20 bases between the two germline ends. The CDR3 length is 15 residues. Germline V CDR1 and CDR2: SEHNR, FQNEAQ (reference sequence).

The chain combines TRBV5-4 with TRBJ2-3; 8 bases line up with TRBD2. The CDR3 is 17 residues long. The V gene's germline CDR1 is SGHNT and CDR2 YYREEE (reference sequence). Trimming took 4 bases from V and 1 from J; bases not matched to a gene: 11. The CDR3 sequence is CASSPKTSEWGTDTQYF. The CDR3 region has the DNA TGTGCCAGCAGCCCAAAGACTAGCGAATGGGGCACAGATACGCAGTATTTT.

This chain joins TRBV7-2 and TRBJ1-3, with 7 positions matching TRBD1. The CDR3 is 17 residues long. The V gene end was trimmed by 5 bases and the J gene end by 2 bases; junction bases not matched to a gene: 12. Per germline, CDR1 SGHTA and CDR2 FQGNSA. This chain's CDR3 is CASSGGFGTEAGNTIYF. The DNA of the CDR3 is TGTGCCAGCAGCGGGGGGTTTGGGACAGAAGCTGGAAACACCATATATTTT.

The chain is built from TRBV6-1 and TRBJ1-1, with D perhaps matching TRBD1 (5 bases). The germline V gene encodes CDR1 MNHNS and CDR2 SASEGT. Trimming left V 2 bases short and J 6 bases short, with 13 bases between. This CDR3 spans 14 amino acids. CDR3 protein: CASSELVQVAEAFF. The DNA for the CDR3 is TGTGCCAGCAGTGAACTGGTACAGGTCGCTGAAGCTTTCTTT.

This rearrangement joins TRBV6-5 to TRBJ2-5; 8 bases fit TRBD1. Germline V lookup: CDR1 MNHEY, CDR2 SVGAGI. V trimming: 0 bases; J trimming: 7 bases; junction bases outside the gene matches: 7. The CDR3 spans 15 residues. As DNA, the CDR3 is TGTGCCAGCAGTTACTCGGACAGGGATCTGGGGACCCAGTACTTC. Translation: CASSYSDRDLGTQYF.

The J gene is TRBJ1-3, the V gene TRBV7-9; D not certain. V was trimmed by 4 bases and J by 0 bases, leaving 10 bases between them. CDR1 is SEHNR, CDR2 FQNEAQ, per germline (reference sequence). This CDR3 comprises 15 residues. The CDR3: CASSSNGVSGNTIYF. The DNA of the CDR3 is TGTGCCAGCAGCTCGAACGGAGTCTCTGGAAACACCATATATTTT.

The chain joins TRBV28 to TRBJ1-4, with no clear D. V was trimmed by 6 bases and J by 0 bases, leaving 23 bases between them. Germline V CDR1 and CDR2: MDHEN, SYDVKM. The CDR3 extends over 19 amino acids. CDR3 amino acids: CASSSIGRTNPATNEKLFF. CDR3 nucleotide sequence: TGTGCCAGCAGCTCAATAGGTCGGACCAACCCAGCAACTAATGAAAAACTGTTTTTT.

Only one count was recorded for this clone. CDR3 protein: CASSQSGGNQPQHF. DNA of the CDR3: TGTGCCAGCAGCCAATCCGGGGGCAATCAGCCCCAGCATTTT. The rearrangement links TRBV3-1 (or the pseudogene TRBV3-2) to TRBJ1-5; D call uncertain. The germline V gene encodes CDR1 LGHDT and CDR2 YNNKEL (reference sequence). The CDR3 runs to 14 residues. The V end lost 2 bases, the J end lost 2 bases, and 7 bases lay between the germline ends.

The rearrangement links TRBV5-1 to TRBJ2-1; D possibly corresponds to TRBD2 (6 bases). The CDR3 has 14 residues. The V end lost 0 bases, the J end lost 9 bases, and 13 bases lay between the germline ends. Germline CDR1 reads SGHRS; CDR2 reads YFSETQ. The CDR3 is CASSLDGQGGEQFF. The CDR3 nucleotides are TGCGCCAGCAGCTTGGACGGGCAGGGAGGTGAGCAGTTCTTC.

The V gene is TRBV27, the J gene TRBJ1-2; D may be TRBD1 (6 bases). The CDR3 extends over 15 amino acids. Germline CDR1 and CDR2: MNHEY and SMNVEV (reference sequence). Trimming took off 0 bases at V and 1 base at J, with 9 bases between the two ends. This CDR3 reads CASSLSPRGNYGYTF. CDR3 nucleotide sequence: TGTGCCAGCAGTTTATCTCCCAGGGGTAACTATGGCTACACCTTC.

V gene TRBV20-1 combines with J gene TRBJ1-2; maybe TRBD1 (5 bases). From germline, CDR1 is DFQATT and CDR2 SNEGSKA (reference sequence). CDR3 length: 11 amino acids. The ends were cut back, 8 bases at V and 4 bases at J, with 11 bases in the middle. The CDR3 reads CSTQVIYGYTF. The CDR3, as DNA: TGCAGTACACAGGTGATCTATGGCTACACCTTC.